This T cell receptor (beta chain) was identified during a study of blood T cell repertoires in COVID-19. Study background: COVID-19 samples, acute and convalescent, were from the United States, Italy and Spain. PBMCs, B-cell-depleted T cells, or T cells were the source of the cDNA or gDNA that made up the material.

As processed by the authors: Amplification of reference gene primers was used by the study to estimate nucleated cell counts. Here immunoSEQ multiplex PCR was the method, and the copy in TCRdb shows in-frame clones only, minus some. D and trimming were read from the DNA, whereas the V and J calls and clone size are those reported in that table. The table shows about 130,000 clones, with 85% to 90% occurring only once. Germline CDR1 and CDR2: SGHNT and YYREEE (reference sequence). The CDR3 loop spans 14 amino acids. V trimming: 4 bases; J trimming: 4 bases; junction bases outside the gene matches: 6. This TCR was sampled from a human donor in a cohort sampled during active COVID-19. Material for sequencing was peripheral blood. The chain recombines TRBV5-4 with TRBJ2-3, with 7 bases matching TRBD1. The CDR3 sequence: CASSARGSADTQYF. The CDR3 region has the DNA TGTGCCAGCAGCGCCAGGGGGTCGGCAGATACGCAGTATTTT.